This T cell receptor beta chain was recorded in a study of CD8+ T cells in alopecia areata. Findings and limits, study-wide: Association of baseline CD8+ expansion with response is uncertain owing to one nonresponder. Higher clonality than in normal scalp was seen in lesional scalp, especially alopecia totalis/universalis. Expanded CD8+ clones among the top 100, as well as scalp clonality, were significantly decreased by tofacitinib.

Treatment in this sample: oral pan-JAK inhibitor, 5-10 mg twice daily. Individuals with alopecia areata gave both lesional scalp punch biopsies and peripheral blood for collection. V lost 1 base, J lost 4 bases, and 11 bases lay in between. CDR3 length equals 15 residues. Germline V lookup: CDR1 SGHAT, CDR2 FQNNGV. About this clone itself: Antigen specificity is unknown.

Sequencing relied on a cDNA template that was reverse transcribed from extracted RNA. Using immunoSEQ multiplex PCR, the repertoire was profiled, and TCRdb retains in-frame clones only, with some absent. The top ten clones hold more than 3.5% of a sample with more than 200,000 clones, around 65% of them seen once. The specimen comprised CD4+ T cells sorted from blood, sampled at week 4, from a patient treated with tofacitinib. This clonotype was sampled from a human donor with alopecia areata. The chain carries TRBV11-2 and TRBJ2-1; possible D gene TRBD2, 5 bases. CDR3 DNA: TGTGCCAGCAGCTTAGCGGGGTGGTCGTACAATGAGCAGTTCTTC. Amino acids: CASSLAGWSYNEQFF.